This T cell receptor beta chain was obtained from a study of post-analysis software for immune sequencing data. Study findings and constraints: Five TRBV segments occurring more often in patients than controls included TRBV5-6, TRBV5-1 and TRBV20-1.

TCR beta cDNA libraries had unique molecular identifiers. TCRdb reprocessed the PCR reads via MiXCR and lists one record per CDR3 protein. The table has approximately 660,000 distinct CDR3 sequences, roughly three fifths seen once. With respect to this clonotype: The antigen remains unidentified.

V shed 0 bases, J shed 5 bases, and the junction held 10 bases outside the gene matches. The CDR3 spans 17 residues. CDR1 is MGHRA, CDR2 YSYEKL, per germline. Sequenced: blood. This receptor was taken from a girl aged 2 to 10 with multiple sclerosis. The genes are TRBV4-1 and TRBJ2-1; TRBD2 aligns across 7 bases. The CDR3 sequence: CASSQDEGGPGDNEQFF. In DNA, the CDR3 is TGCGCCAGCAGCCAAGATGAGGGAGGGCCGGGGGACAATGAGCAGTTCTTC.